The clone carrying this T cell receptor beta chain was counted between two and nine times. The identical CDR3 is also encoded by other nucleotide sequences in the sample. The data were produced by immunoSEQ multiplex PCR, yet TCRdb's version contains in-frame clones alone and is incomplete. The data contain hundreds of thousands of clones, 55% to 75% of them singletons. This entry belongs to a study of shared clonotypes between healthy human individuals. Looked up from germline, CDR1 is MNHNS and CDR2 is SASEGT. The CDR3 is made up of 15 amino acids. J gave up 7 bases and V 5 bases, and 10 bases lay outside the gene matches.

This sequence was found in a woman aged 30 to 39 in good health. The sample taken for sequencing was memory CD4+ T cells sorted from blood. Documented subset: CD45RA-negative fraction. The gene calls are TRBV6-1 and TRBJ1-4; 7 bases line up with TRBD1. CDR3 sequence: CASSTRQGGGEKLFF. The CDR3 DNA sequence: TGTGCCAGCAGTACCCGACAGGGCGGAGGTGAAAAACTGTTTTTT.